The sequence of this T cell receptor (beta chain) was determined in a study of CD8 T cells in Susac syndrome. This CDR3 comprises 17 residues. Reverse transcription used about 0.45 to 1 ug RNA and random hexamers. The TCR beta CDR3 was amplified by immunoSEQ multiplex PCR across 54 Vbeta, 13 Jbeta. One entry per CDR3 protein, called by TCRdb with MiXCR from the immunoSEQ multiplex PCR reads. The sample lists 300,000 or so distinct CDR3 sequences, 92% occurring once. Sequences were obtained from CD4+ T cells from PBMCs. The source is a human donor with multiple sclerosis. This chain joins TRBV21-1 and TRBJ1-4. TRBV21-1 is marked as a pseudogene. The CDR3 region is CASSKVRGLSANEKLFF. Here the CDR3 DNA reads TGTGCCAGCAGCAAAGTACGAGGGTTGAGCGCTAATGAAAAACTGTTTTTT.